These T cell receptor beta chains were read from a single sample in a study of CD8 T cells in ankylosing spondylitis. TCRdb fed the 5' RACE reads into MiXCR, producing one record per CDR3 protein. The table lists roughly 240,000 distinct CDR3 sequences, more than 25% of them singletons. The sequenced material came from blood, either unsorted or a sorted T cell fraction (not recorded which). The receptors come from a male donor with ankylosing spondylitis or in good health (not recorded which). Each CDR3 is given with its conserved first and last residue. A D gene is named only where the DNA matches it firmly. For some rows the clone size is stated as once, few or many, or as a class when expanded; others skip it.

clone size,J gene,D gene,V gene,CDR3 DNA,CDR3 protein
.,TRBJ2-1,.,TRBV7-9,TGTGCCAGCAGCTTAGTTAGGAATGATGAGCAGTTCTTC,CASSLVRNDEQFF
few,TRBJ1-1,.,TRBV20-1,TGCAGTGCTAGAGTGGGGGCGGACACTGAAGCTTTCTTT,CSARVGADTEAFF
.,TRBJ2-4,.,TRBV20-1,TGCAGTGCTAGGGACCAAGGGGCTCACGCCAAAAACATTCAGTACTTC,CSARDQGAHAKNIQYF
few,TRBJ1-5,.,TRBV12-3/TRBV12-4,TGTGCCAGCAGTCGCCAAGCGACAGAAGATAGCAATCAGCCCCAGCATTTT,CASSRQATEDSNQPQHF
few,TRBJ1-2,TRBD1,TRBV6-1,TGTGCCAGCAGTGTCACCGGGACAGACTATGGCTACACCTTC,CASSVTGTDYGYTF
few,TRBJ2-1,TRBD1,TRBV27,TGTGCCAGTCGACAGGGAATCTACAATGAGCAGTTCTTC,CASRQGIYNEQFF
.,TRBJ2-5,.,TRBV5-1,TGCGCCAGCAGAGACGAACGGGCAGCCTCCTCCGGGACCCAGTACTTC,CASRDERAASSGTQYF
.,TRBJ1-1,.,TRBV6-1,TGTGCCAGCAGGCCCGGCCTGAACACTGAAGCTTTCTTT,CASRPGLNTEAFF
.,TRBJ2-2,.,TRBV20-1,TGCAGTGCTAGACCTACTAATTGGACCCGGGAGCTGTTTTTT,CSARPTNWTRELFF
.,TRBJ1-1,.,TRBV12-3/TRBV12-4,TGTGCCAGCAGTCCTCTCCGGGGTTTGAACACTGAAGCTTTCTTT,CASSPLRGLNTEAFF
many,TRBJ2-1,TRBD1,TRBV7-2,TGTGCCACCCGAGACAGGGTATCCTACAATGAGCAGTTCTTC,CATRDRVSYNEQFF
.,TRBJ1-3,TRBD1,TRBV25-1,TGTGCCAGCACCGGGACAGGGGATTCTGGAAACACCATATATTTT,CASTGTGDSGNTIYF
few,TRBJ2-5,.,TRBV15,TGTGCCACCAGCAGTCGTAACAGCAACCAAGAGACCCAGTACTTC,CATSSRNSNQETQYF
few,TRBJ1-1,.,TRBV12-3/TRBV12-4,TGTGCCAGCAGCCCGAGGAGTGGCAGCGAAGCTTTCTTT,CASSPRSGSEAFF
.,TRBJ2-3,TRBD2,TRBV7-6,TGTGCCAGCAGCGCACTAGCGGGGGTTTCCACAGATACGCAGTATTTT,CASSALAGVSTDTQYF
few,TRBJ2-7,.,TRBV6-1,TGTGCCAGCAGTCGGGACCCTGGTCCTACCTACGAGCAGTACTTC,CASSRDPGPTYEQYF
few,TRBJ2-7,TRBD1,TRBV5-5,TGTGCCAGCAGCTCTAGGGCCGGGACAGGGGGCTCCGAGCAGTACTTC,CASSSRAGTGGSEQYF
.,TRBJ1-5,.,TRBV6-1,TGTGCCAGCAGTGAAGTATTGGGAGAGGCGGGGAGTCAGCCCCAGCATTTT,CASSEVLGEAGSQPQHF
few,TRBJ2-2,.,TRBV6-5,TGTGCCAGCAGTTACGGGCCCACCGGGGAGCTGTTTTTT,CASSYGPTGELFF
few,TRBJ2-1,.,TRBV12-3/TRBV12-4,TGTGCCAGCAGTTTTTCGGGTGGGGGTTACAATGAGCAGTTCTTC,CASSFSGGGYNEQFF
.,TRBJ1-2,TRBD1,TRBV6-5,TGTGCCAGCAGTTACTCACAGGGGGTTGGCTACACCTTC,CASSYSQGVGYTF
few,TRBJ2-2,.,TRBV5-1,TGCGCCAGCAGCTTGGAGGGCTACACCGGGGAGCTGTTTTTT,CASSLEGYTGELFF
.,TRBJ2-1,.,TRBV20-1,TGCAGTGCTAGAGATTGGTTGGAGGGGGGCGATGAGCAGTTCTTC,CSARDWLEGGDEQFF
few,TRBJ2-7,.,TRBV9,TGTGCCAGCAGCGTTTACGGGGGCGAGCAGTACTTC,CASSVYGGEQYF
.,TRBJ2-2,.,TRBV6-1,TGTGCCAGCAGCCTGGCGGCCAAAAACACCGGGGAGCTGTTTTTT,CASSLAAKNTGELFF
few,TRBJ2-3,TRBD1,TRBV12-3/TRBV12-4,TGTGCCAGCAGCGAACAGGGGGCATGGGGAGCAGATACGCAGTATTTT,CASSEQGAWGADTQYF
few,TRBJ2-3,.,TRBV5-5,TGTGCCAGCAGCTTGGGCCGGCTAGCCGGAGATACGCAGTATTTT,CASSLGRLAGDTQYF
.,TRBJ2-7,.,TRBV10-1,TGCGCCAGCAGTGAAATTGCGGTGGGAGAGCAGTACTTC,CASSEIAVGEQYF
many,TRBJ2-5,TRBD2,TRBV29-1,TGCAGCGTGACTGCCCGGGGACTAGCGGGGGGTGAGGAGACCCAGTACTTC,CSVTARGLAGGEETQYF
.,TRBJ1-3,.,TRBV4-2,TGTGCCAGCAGCCGTTGGGGCGTTACTGGAAACACCATATATTTT,CASSRWGVTGNTIYF
.,TRBJ2-1,TRBD2,TRBV12-3/TRBV12-4,TGTGCCAGCAGTGCTAGCGGGGGGTGGGAGCAGTTCTTC,CASSASGGWEQFF
.,TRBJ2-1,.,TRBV20-1,TGCAGTGCTAGAGACCCTACGAGCTCCTACAATGAGCAGTTCTTC,CSARDPTSSYNEQFF
.,TRBJ2-1,TRBD2,TRBV12-3/TRBV12-4,TGTGCCAGCAGAACTAGCGGGTCCTACAATGAGCAGTTCTTC,CASRTSGSYNEQFF
.,TRBJ2-1,TRBD2,TRBV4-2,TGTGCCAGCAGCCAAGGGCCTAGCGGGGTCAGGGGCAATGAGCAGTTCTTC,CASSQGPSGVRGNEQFF
.,TRBJ2-7,.,TRBV20-1,TGCAGTGCCCGTTTACAGGGCTCCTACGAGCAGTACTTC,CSARLQGSYEQYF
.,TRBJ1-2,.,TRBV6-1,TGTGCCAGCCGCGAAAGCGGGGTCAACTATGGCTACACCTTC,CASRESGVNYGYTF
.,TRBJ2-5,TRBD2,TRBV29-1,TGCAGCGTTGAGGGGCGGGGGGGCCTCAAGACCCAGTACTTC,CSVEGRGGLKTQYF
.,TRBJ1-2,TRBD1,TRBV29-1,TGCAGCGTTGGTGAAGGGACAGCCTATGGCTACACCTTC,CSVGEGTAYGYTF
.,TRBJ2-7,.,TRBV3-1,TGTGCCAGCAGCCAAGAAGGCTGGGAGCAGTACTTC,CASSQEGWEQYF
few,TRBJ1-2,.,TRBV7-2,TGTGCCAGCAGCCTCCGGGACGGGAGAACCCCTAACTATGGCTACACCTTC,CASSLRDGRTPNYGYTF
.,TRBJ1-3,.,TRBV7-9,TGTGCCAGCAGCTTGGTATACGGGGCGGGAGGAAACACCATATATTTT,CASSLVYGAGGNTIYF